Listed here are 25 T cell receptor beta chains from one sample, sequenced in a study of CD8 T cells in Susac syndrome. An amount of RNA that ranged from roughly 0.5 to 1 ug was reverse transcribed with random hexamers. TCRdb independently ran MiXCR on the immunoSEQ multiplex PCR reads; one entry per CDR3 protein. This table has roughly 120,000 distinct CDR3 sequences, approximately 94% appearing once. The sequenced sample consisted of CD4+ T cells from PBMCs. These receptor sequences come from a human donor with multiple sclerosis.

The CDR3 reads CASSREGPYNEQFF. Here the CDR3 DNA reads TGTGCCAGCAGTCGGGAGGGCCCATACAATGAGCAGTTCTTC. The J gene is TRBJ2-1, the V gene TRBV3-1; 8 bases are a match to TRBD2. Germline loops: CDR1 LGHDT, CDR2 YNNKEL (reference sequence). The CDR3 is 14 residues long. The ends lost 6 bases at V and 4 bases at J; junction bases unmatched: 5.

About this clonotype: The junction shows a germline mismatch at one end, possibly a read error. The CDR3 nucleotides read TGCAGACCCGGGACGGACAGGGGGTACGAACAGTACTTC. This encodes CRPGTDRGYEQYF. The chain carries TRBV29-1 and TRBJ2-7, with TRBD1 matching over 10 bases. Looked up from germline, CDR1 is SQVTM and CDR2 is ANQGSEA. CDR3 length: 13 amino acids.

The chain couples TRBV20-1 to TRBJ2-1, with 14 bases that match TRBD2. Germline V gives CDR1 DFQATT, CDR2 SNEGSKA (reference sequence). There are 15 residues in the CDR3. With 0 bases clipped from V and 8 bases from J, the junction kept 3 bases outside the gene matches. The CDR3 reads CSARDRGLAGDEQFF. CDR3 in DNA: TGCAGTGCTAGAGATCGGGGACTAGCGGGAGATGAGCAGTTCTTC.

This CDR3 reads CSVGRILNTEAFF. CDR3 DNA sequence: TGCAGCGTTGGCAGGATCTTGAACACTGAAGCTTTCTTT. This sequence joins TRBV29-1 and TRBJ1-1; D is ambiguous. The CDR3 contains 13 residues. CDR1 is SQVTM and CDR2 is ANQGSEA in the germline V gene. The V end was cut by 4 bases, the J end by 0 bases, with 9 bases between.

The chain uses TRBV12-3 or TRBV12-4 and TRBJ2-7; D perhaps matches TRBD1 (6 bases). The CDR3 runs to 14 residues. The germline V and J ends were trimmed by 3 bases and 0 bases, with 9 bases remaining between them. The CDR3 sequence: CASSFGRGSYEQYF. As DNA, the CDR3 is TGTGCCAGCAGTTTTGGCAGGGGCTCCTACGAGCAGTACTTC.

The genes are TRBV6-6 and TRBJ2-2; D may be TRBD1 (6 bases). Germline values: CDR1 MNHNY, CDR2 SVGAGI (reference sequence). Trimming removed 2 bases at V and 7 bases at J, with 17 bases between. CDR3 length equals 16 residues. In DNA, the CDR3 is TGTGCCAGCAGTTACGTTGGACAGCTTAGCAACGGGGAGCTGTTTTTT. This encodes CASSYVGQLSNGELFF.

This chain links TRBV7-2 with TRBJ2-3, with 7 bases fitting TRBD2. From germline, CDR1 is SGHTA and CDR2 FQGNSA. The CDR3 length is 15 residues. The V segment lost 5 bases and the J segment 6 bases; nucleotides outside the gene matches: 11. CDR3 loop: CASSLGEGPRDTQYF. CDR3 nucleotides: TGTGCCAGCAGCCTCGGGGAGGGACCGAGGGATACGCAGTATTTT.

V gene TRBV27 combines with J gene TRBJ2-4; D may match TRBD1 or TRBD2 (5 bases each). The CDR3 loop spans 17 amino acids. Trimming cost V 5 bases and J 0 bases, with 17 bases left between them. Germline values: CDR1 MNHEY, CDR2 SMNVEV (reference sequence). As DNA, the CDR3 is TGTGCCAGCAGTCTCGAGGGATGGGGGTCAGCCAAAAACATTCAGTACTTC. Protein product: CASSLEGWGSAKNIQYF.

This chain joins TRBV2 and TRBJ2-4; TRBD2 matches at 8 bases. The germline gives CDR1 SNHLY, CDR2 FYNNEI. The CDR3 loop spans 14 amino acids. V gave up 3 bases and J gave up 8 bases; unmatched junction bases: 6. This CDR3 is CASSEERGSHIQYF. CDR3 in DNA: TGTGCCAGCAGTGAGGAGCGGGGGTCTCACATTCAGTACTTC.

This sequence joins TRBV6-1 and TRBJ2-7; no reliable D call. V gave up 2 bases and J gave up 0 bases, with 11 bases separating them. CDR1 is MNHNS, CDR2 SASEGT, per germline. CDR3 length equals 15 residues. Here the CDR3 reads CASSEFGLPSYEQYF. The CDR3 DNA sequence: TGTGCCAGCAGTGAATTCGGGCTTCCCTCCTACGAGCAGTACTTC.

The V and J genes are TRBV6-1 and TRBJ2-1; the match to TRBD2 covers 15 bases. Trimming at V came to 7 bases and at J to 7 bases, leaving 5 bases not matched to a gene. This CDR3 spans 15 amino acids. The germline V gene has CDR1 MNHNS and CDR2 SASEGT. For the CDR3, the DNA is TGTGCCAGCAAGCCAGGGACTAGCGGGAGGAATGAGCAGTTCTTC. Amino acid sequence: CASKPGTSGRNEQFF.

The rearrangement links TRBV29-1 to TRBJ1-2; D possibly corresponds to TRBD1 (5 bases). CDR3 size: 13 residues. CDR1 and CDR2 from the germline V gene are SQVTM and ANQGSEA. Trimming pared 4 bases from V and 9 bases from J, leaving 18 bases between. CDR3 DNA: TGCAGCGTTGCCCAAAGCCAGGGTGATCGCTACACCTTC. This gives the protein CSVAQSQGDRYTF. The variable domain in full, completed from reference TRBV29-1 and TRBJ1-2, reads SAVISQKPSRDICQRGTSLTIQCQVDSQVTMMFWYRQQPGQSLTLIATANQGSEATYESGFVIDKFPISRPNLTFSTLTVSNMSPEDSSIYLCSVAQSQGDRYTFGSGTRLTVV.

The rearrangement links TRBV3-1 to TRBJ2-6, with D perhaps assigned TRBD1 or TRBD2 (5 bases each). Trimming took 2 bases from V and 4 from J, leaving 9 bases between them. The CDR3 runs 15 residues. Germline V gene data show CDR1 as LGHDT and CDR2 as YNNKEL (reference sequence). For the CDR3, the DNA is TGTGCCAGCAGCCAATGGGGGTCCGGGGCCAACGTCCTGACTTTC. Its protein product is CASSQWGSGANVLTF.

V gene TRBV4-2 combines with J gene TRBJ2-7; 7 bases fit TRBD2. Germline CDR1 LGHNA, CDR2 YNFKEQ. The CDR3 spans 15 residues. Unmatched junction bases numbered 10, after V lost 3 bases and J lost 5 bases. The DNA of the CDR3 is TGTGCCAGCAGCCAGGGGAGGGAGCCTTTTGACGAGCAGTACTTC. This encodes CASSQGREPFDEQYF.

The chain employs TRBV4-2 and TRBJ2-5, with D perhaps TRBD2 (5 bases). Germline V lookup: CDR1 LGHNA, CDR2 YNFKEQ. V was shortened by 1 base and J by 4 bases, with 13 bases between the two germline ends. The CDR3 has 15 residues. The CDR3 sequence: CASSQGRGIRETQYF. CDR3 nucleotides: TGTGCCAGCAGCCAAGGAAGAGGGATACGAGAGACCCAGTACTTC.

The chain recombines TRBV6-1 with TRBJ1-2, with TRBD1 matching 7 bases. Per the germline V gene, CDR1 is MNHNS and CDR2 is SASEGT. CDR3 size: 14 residues. The V segment lost 5 bases and the J segment 4 bases; nucleotides outside the gene matches: 7. CDR3 region: CASSNQGGPYGYTF. The CDR3, as DNA: TGTGCCAGCAGTAACCAGGGGGGGCCCTATGGCTACACCTTC.

This sequence joins TRBV5-4 and TRBJ1-1; D gene uncertain. CDR1 is SGHNT, CDR2 YYREEE, per germline (reference sequence). The V gene lost 0 bases and the J gene lost 3 bases, with 6 bases spanning the gap. The CDR3 consists of 13 residues. The CDR3 here is CASSLDQHTEAFF. For the CDR3, the DNA is TGTGCCAGCAGCTTGGATCAGCACACTGAAGCTTTCTTT.

The rearrangement links TRBV20-1 to TRBJ2-4; D is possibly TRBD1 or TRBD2 (5 bases each). This CDR3 is built from 17 residues. The V and J ends lost 3 bases and 0 bases respectively, with 18 bases between them. The germline V gene has CDR1 DFQATT and CDR2 SNEGSKA (reference sequence). CDR3 sequence (DNA): TGCAGTGCTAGCCGGGGACCCGTTCTACTAGCCAAAAACATTCAGTACTTC. Translation: CSASRGPVLLAKNIQYF.

CDR3 loop: CASSSLGNSYEQYF. CDR3 DNA sequence: TGTGCCAGCAGCTCACTAGGGAACTCCTACGAGCAGTACTTC. V gene TRBV7-9 combines with J gene TRBJ2-7, with D possibly matching TRBD2 (5 bases). CDR3 length: 14 amino acids. Trimming removed 4 bases at V and 0 bases at J, with 10 bases between. Germline V lookup: CDR1 SEHNR, CDR2 FQNEAQ (reference sequence).

The rearrangement uses TRBV10-3 and TRBJ1-2, with unresolved D. This CDR3 comprises 14 residues. In germline, CDR1 is ENHRY, CDR2 SYGVKD. V lost 0 bases to trimming and J lost 5 bases, with 10 bases between them. The chain's CDR3 is CAISESVREYGYTF. The CDR3 DNA sequence: TGTGCCATCAGTGAGTCTGTGAGGGAGTATGGCTACACCTTC.

This clonotype was counted a single time. V and J are TRBV12-3 or TRBV12-4 and TRBJ2-3; D unresolved. The CDR3 totals 16 residues. V gave up 6 bases and J gave up 0 bases, with 16 bases separating them. The CDR3 DNA sequence: TGTGCCAGCAGCCTAGATAGTATAATTAGCACAGATACGCAGTATTTT. It yields the protein CASSLDSIISTDTQYF.

The rearrangement uses TRBV10-3 and TRBJ1-2; D ambiguous. Trimming pared 8 bases from V and 8 bases from J, leaving 12 bases between. CDR3 length: 11 amino acids. In germline, CDR1 is ENHRY, CDR2 SYGVKD. CDR3 amino acids: CAISTVFGYTF. CDR3 nucleotides: TGTGCCATCTCGACGGTCTTCGGCTACACCTTC.

This chain's CDR3 is CASLEGDQGLSEQFF. For the CDR3, the DNA is TGTGCCAGTTTGGAGGGGGACCAGGGGTTGAGTGAGCAGTTCTTC. This chain uses TRBV7-3 with TRBJ2-1; D is perhaps TRBD1 or TRBD2 (6 bases each). The V gene lost 9 bases and the J gene lost 9 bases, with 24 bases spanning the gap. CDR1 is SGHTA and CDR2 is FQGTGA in the germline V gene. This CDR3 region has 15 residues.

This chain links TRBV7-2 with TRBJ1-1; D might be TRBD1 (6 bases). The CDR3 loop spans 17 amino acids. In germline, CDR1 is SGHTA, CDR2 FQGNSA. With 2 bases removed from V and 1 base from J, the gap between germline ends came to 17 bases. In DNA, the CDR3 is TGTGCCAGCAGCTTACACCGAGCGGGGGCCGCGAACACTGAAGCTTTCTTT. Encoded protein: CASSLHRAGAANTEAFF.

The chain carries TRBV11-2 and TRBJ2-1, with D possibly being TRBD2 (7 bases). The V end lost 4 bases, the J end lost 7 bases, and 20 bases lay between the germline ends. The length of the CDR3 is 16 residues. Germline CDR1 SGHAT, CDR2 FQNNGV. The CDR3 protein is CASSSVRGRGLNEQFF. Here the CDR3 DNA reads TGTGCCAGCAGCTCCGTCCGAGGGCGGGGGCTTAATGAGCAGTTCTTC.